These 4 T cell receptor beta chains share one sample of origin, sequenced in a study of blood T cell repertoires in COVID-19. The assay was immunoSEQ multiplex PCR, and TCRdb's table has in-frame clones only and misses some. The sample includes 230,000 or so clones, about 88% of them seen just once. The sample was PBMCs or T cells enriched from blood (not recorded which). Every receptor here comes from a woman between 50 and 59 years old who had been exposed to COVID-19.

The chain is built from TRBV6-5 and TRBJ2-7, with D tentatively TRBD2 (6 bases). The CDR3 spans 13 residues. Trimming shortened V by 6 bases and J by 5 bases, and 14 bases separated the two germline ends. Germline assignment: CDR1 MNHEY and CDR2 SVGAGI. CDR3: CASSLSGSHEQYF. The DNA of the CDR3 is TGTGCCAGCAGCCTTTCCGGGAGCCACGAGCAGTACTTC.

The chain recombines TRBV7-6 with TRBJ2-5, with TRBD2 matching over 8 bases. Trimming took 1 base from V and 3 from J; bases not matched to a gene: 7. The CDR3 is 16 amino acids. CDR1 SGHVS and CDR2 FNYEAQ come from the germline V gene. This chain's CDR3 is CASSLGPSGGEETQYF. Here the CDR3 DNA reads TGTGCCAGCAGCTTAGGTCCTTCGGGGGGGGAAGAGACCCAGTACTTC.

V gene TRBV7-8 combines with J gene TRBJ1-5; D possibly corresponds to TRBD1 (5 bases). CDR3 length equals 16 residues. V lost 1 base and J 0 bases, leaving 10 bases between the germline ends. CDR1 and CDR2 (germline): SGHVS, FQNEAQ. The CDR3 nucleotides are TGTGCCAGCAGCTTAGGCGGGGGGACTAGCAATCAGCCCCAGCATTTT. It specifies CASSLGGGTSNQPQHF.

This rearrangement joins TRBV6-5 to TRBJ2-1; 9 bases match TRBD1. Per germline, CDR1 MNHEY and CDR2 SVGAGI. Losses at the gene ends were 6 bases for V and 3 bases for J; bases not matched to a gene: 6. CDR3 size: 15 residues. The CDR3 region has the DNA TGTGCCAGCAGCCCCGGGACAGGGAACTACAATGAGCAGTTCTTC. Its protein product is CASSPGTGNYNEQFF.